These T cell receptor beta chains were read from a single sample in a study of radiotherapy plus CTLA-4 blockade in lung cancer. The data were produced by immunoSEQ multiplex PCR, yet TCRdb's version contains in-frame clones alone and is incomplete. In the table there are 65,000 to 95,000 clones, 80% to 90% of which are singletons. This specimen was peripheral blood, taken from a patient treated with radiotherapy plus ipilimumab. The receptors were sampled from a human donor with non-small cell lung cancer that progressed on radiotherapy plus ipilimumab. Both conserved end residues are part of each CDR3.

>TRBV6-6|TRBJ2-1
CASSYGAGGQLGQFF
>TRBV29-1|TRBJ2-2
CSVGPLNTGELFF
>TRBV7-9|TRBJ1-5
CASSLTGVGQPQHF
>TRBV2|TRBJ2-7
CASKGGAPYEQYF
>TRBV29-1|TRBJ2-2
CSVGGTSGWNTGELFF
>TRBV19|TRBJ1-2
CASSADRDYGYTF
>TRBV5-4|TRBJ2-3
CASSLVAGGGTDTQYF
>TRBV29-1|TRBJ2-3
CSVQHGTDTQYF
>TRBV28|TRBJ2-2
CASRTSGRTGELFF
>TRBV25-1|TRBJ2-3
CASSDSSSTDTQYF
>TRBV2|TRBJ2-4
CASTLLAGKNIQYF
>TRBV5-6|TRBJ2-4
CASSLGGQAAKNIQYF
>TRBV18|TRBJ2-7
CASSPRDITYEQYF
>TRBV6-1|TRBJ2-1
CASSELRTGGNEQFF
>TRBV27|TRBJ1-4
CASRQDADRATNEKLFF
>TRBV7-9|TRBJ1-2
CASSTLNGVYTF
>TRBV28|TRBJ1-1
CASRGGEGYTEAFF
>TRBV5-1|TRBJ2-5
CASSLEIIGETQYF
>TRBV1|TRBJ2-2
CTSSQEFGHLGELFF
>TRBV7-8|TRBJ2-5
CASSLVKETQYF